This T cell receptor (beta chain) was retrieved from a study of cytomegalovirus exposure and HLA in healthy donors. Overall study: The Caucasian-associated ancestry cluster contained about four fifths of the roughly 400 genotyped donors.

Germline V gene lookup returns CDR1 SGHTA and CDR2 FQGTGA. The V end was cut by 5 bases, the J end by 7 bases, with 17 bases between. This CDR3 is built from 15 residues. The PCR employed 60 Vbeta primers together with 13 Jbeta primers. Method: immunoSEQ multiplex PCR; TCRdb's copy keeps in-frame clones and lacks some. The repertoire holds under 250,000 clones, with around four fifths as singletons. Study findings and constraints: TCR beta sequences numbering under 20,000 were associated with HLA alleles at 0.05 false discovery rate in a later analysis.

Concerning this clone itself: The antigen is not known.

The sample was PBMCs. The receptor was derived from a boy between 2 and 10 years old in good health and CMV-seronegative. The chain carries TRBV7-3 and TRBJ1-4, with D maybe TRBD1 (6 bases). This CDR3 is CASSEGGAMSEKLFF. The CDR3 DNA sequence: TGTGCCAGCAGCGAAGGGGGGGCGATGAGTGAAAAACTGTTTTTT.